What follows are 3 T cell receptor beta chains derived from one specimen sequenced in a study of blood T cell repertoires in COVID-19. Repertoires were generated with immunoSEQ multiplex PCR, while TCRdb's copy carries only in-frame clones and drops some. The table has roughly 120,000 clones, roughly 90% seen once. Material: peripheral blood. Every receptor here comes from a man in his 70s who had recovered from COVID-19.

The V gene is TRBV2, the J gene TRBJ2-3; a possible D gene is TRBD1 (5 bases). V was cut by 8 bases and J by 0 bases, with 12 bases left in between. Germline V gene sequence: CDR1 SNHLY, CDR2 FYNNEI. CDR3 length equals 14 residues. The CDR3, as DNA: TGTGCCAGCTGTCGTGGGGCTAGCACAGATACGCAGTATTTT. Translated: CASCRGASTDTQYF.

The chain uses TRBV18 and TRBJ1-4, with D perhaps TRBD1 (6 bases). In germline, CDR1 is KGHSH, CDR2 LQKENI. The ends were cut back, 2 bases at V and 7 bases at J, with 14 bases in the middle. CDR3 length: 15 amino acids. The CDR3 here is CASSPNPRQAEKLFF. CDR3 in DNA: TGTGCCAGCTCACCAAATCCAAGACAGGCTGAAAAACTGTTTTTT.

The rearrangement joins TRBV4-1 to TRBJ2-1, with 10 bases fitting TRBD2. CDR3 length: 17 residues. Germline V gives CDR1 MGHRA, CDR2 YSYEKL. The V gene end was trimmed by 4 bases and the J gene end by 7 bases; junction bases not matched to a gene: 13. Written as DNA, the CDR3 is TGCGCCAGCAGCCCCCTAAGAAGCGGGAGGGCCCTAAATGAGCAGTTCTTC. Residues: CASSPLRSGRALNEQFF.